Described below is a single T cell receptor (beta chain) sequence and its context. The antigen is undetermined. Repertoires were generated with immunoSEQ multiplex PCR, while TCRdb's copy carries only in-frame clones and drops some. The sample includes 100,000 to 150,000 clones, about nine tenths of them seen just once. The data were taken from a study of cytomegalovirus exposure and HLA in healthy donors. About the research overall: In a later analysis, it was reported that the 110 or so validation repertoires had been produced on the same platform as the 500 to 850 repertoires belonging to the first cohort.

Germline V gene sequence: CDR1 KGHSH, CDR2 LQKENI. The CDR3 contains 14 residues. V lost 6 bases and J lost 6; bases outside the gene matches: 10. The study, taken as a whole, reports: That first-cohort TCR clusters tended to co-occur in the 120 or so validation repertoires was found in a later analysis. Reported performance of the classifier showed diagnosis of cytomegalovirus status with high specificity and sensitivity. CMV antigen specificity was confirmed in vitro for a few CMV-associated chains.

Source material: PBMCs. This clonotype was sampled from a man in his thirties or forties in good health and CMV-seronegative. The J gene is TRBJ2-7, the V gene TRBV18; 8 bases agree with TRBD2. The CDR3 protein is CASSLGGRRSEQYF. The CDR3 DNA reads TGTGCCAGCTCCCTTGGCGGGAGGAGGTCCGAGCAGTACTTC.